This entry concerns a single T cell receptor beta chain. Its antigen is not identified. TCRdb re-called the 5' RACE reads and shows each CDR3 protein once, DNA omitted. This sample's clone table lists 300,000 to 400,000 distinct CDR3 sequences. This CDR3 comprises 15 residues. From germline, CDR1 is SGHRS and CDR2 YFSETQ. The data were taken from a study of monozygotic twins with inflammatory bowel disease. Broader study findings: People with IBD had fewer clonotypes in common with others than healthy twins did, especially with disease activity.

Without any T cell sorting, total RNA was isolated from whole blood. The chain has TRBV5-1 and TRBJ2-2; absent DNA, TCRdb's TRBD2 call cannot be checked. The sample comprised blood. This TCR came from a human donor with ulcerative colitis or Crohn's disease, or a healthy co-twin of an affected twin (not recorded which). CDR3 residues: CASSGTSFETGELFF. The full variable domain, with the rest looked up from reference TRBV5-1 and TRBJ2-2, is KAGVTQTPRYLIKTRGQQVTLSCSPISGHRSVSWYQQTPGQGLQFLFEYFSETQRNKGNFPGRFSGRQFSNSRSEMNVSTLELGDSALYLCASSGTSFETGELFFGEGSRLTVL.